Below, one TCR beta chain is given with its context. Its antigen is undetermined. The data belong to a study of Ad26.COV2.S vaccination and SARS-CoV-2 variants. The study, taken as a whole, reports: Substantial response breadth was reportedly seen for spike-specific CD8+ and CD4+ T cells after vaccination. The TCR breadth and depth analyses may have produced an underestimate of total T cell responses.

Documented treatment: roughly 18 received Ad26.COV2.S at low or high dose, single or two shots; about 5 received placebo; per-sample allocation not given. The investigators took samples on day 63 after the first vaccine or placebo injection. Germline assignment: CDR1 DFQATT and CDR2 SNEGSKA (reference sequence). This CDR3 spans 14 amino acids. V dropped 3 bases and J dropped 2 bases, with 12 bases sitting between them. The table came from immunoSEQ multiplex PCR; TCRdb's copy has only in-frame clones and leaves some out. The sample records around 300,000 clones, 75% to 90% being singletons. Sequencing used peripheral blood, obtained in a trial of Ad26.COV2.S vaccine versus placebo. The chain couples TRBV20-1 to TRBJ2-3; the D is unclear. The receptor was isolated from a person aged 18-60 years who received the Ad26.COV2.S COVID-19 vaccine or a placebo. CDR3 DNA: TGCAGTGCTAGTCCAGTCGGAACCACAGATACGCAGTATTTT. Translated, it gives CSASPVGTTDTQYF.